Each of the 21 T cell receptor beta chains below was sequenced from the same sample in a study of siplizumab effects on memory and regulatory T cells. The method was immunoSEQ multiplex PCR; TCRdb's version includes in-frame clones alone and lacks a portion of them. The table has some 97,000 clones, 94% seen once; the top ten hold around 0.6%. The specimen sequenced was Tregs sorted from blood. The receptors were sampled from a human donor in good health.

V gene TRBV2 combines with J gene TRBJ2-5, with D possibly TRBD1 on 6 matching bases. Germline V gene lookup returns CDR1 SNHLY and CDR2 FYNNEI. The germline V and J ends were trimmed by 8 bases and 2 bases, with 15 bases remaining between them. The CDR3 covers 14 residues. The CDR3 loop is CASLKRTAQETQYF. Written as DNA, the CDR3 is TGTGCCAGCCTCAAGAGGACAGCTCAAGAGACCCAGTACTTC.

The CDR3 bases are TGTGCCAGCAGCCAAGAAGACACTAGCGGGACCTCCTACGAGCAGTACTTC. Translation: CASSQEDTSGTSYEQYF. The rearrangement uses TRBV4-2 and TRBJ2-7, with 10 bases matching TRBD2. Germline CDR1 is LGHNA and CDR2 is YNFKEQ. CDR3 size: 17 residues. The V and J ends lost 0 bases and 0 bases, in that order; junction bases with no gene match: 5.

The chain is built from TRBV27 and TRBJ2-6; D uncertain. CDR1 and CDR2 from the germline V gene are MNHEY and SMNVEV (reference sequence). The ends were cut back, 3 bases at V and 0 bases at J, with 9 bases in the middle. The CDR3 extends over 16 amino acids. The CDR3 here is CASSFRKASGANVLTF. The CDR3 DNA is TGTGCCAGCAGTTTTCGTAAGGCCTCTGGGGCCAACGTCCTGACTTTC.

V usage is TRBV27 and J usage is TRBJ1-4, with TRBD1 as a possible D gene (6 bases). Germline values: CDR1 MNHEY, CDR2 SMNVEV (reference sequence). The CDR3 extends over 17 amino acids. Trimming took off 3 bases at V and 8 bases at J, with 22 bases between the two ends. CDR3 sequence reads: CASSFDRTGPEAEKLFF. DNA of the CDR3: TGTGCCAGCAGTTTCGACAGGACGGGGCCGGAAGCCGAAAAACTGTTTTTT.

The gene calls are TRBV19 and TRBJ1-2; D unclear. In germline, CDR1 is LNHDA, CDR2 SQIVND (reference sequence). This CDR3 contains 16 residues. The V and J ends lost 7 bases and 4 bases respectively, with 22 bases between them. CDR3 amino acids: CASTELTYLGPYGYTF. CDR3 DNA: TGTGCCAGTACAGAACTTACCTACCTCGGACCCTATGGCTACACCTTC. The variable domain in full, completed from reference TRBV19 and TRBJ1-2, reads DGGITQSPKYLFRKEGQNVTLSCEQNLNHDAMYWYRQDPGQGLRLIYYSQIVNDFQKGDIAEGYSVSREKKESFPLTVTSAQKNPTAFYLCASTELTYLGPYGYTFGSGTRLTVV.

The V call is TRBV12-5, the J call TRBJ2-3; the D is unclear. Per the germline V gene, CDR1 is LGHNT and CDR2 is FRNRAP. The CDR3 runs 19 residues. Trimming took off 2 bases at V and 2 bases at J, with 23 bases between the two ends. CDR3: CASGLPVSSDAPATDTQYF. As DNA, the CDR3 is TGTGCTAGTGGTTTGCCGGTATCTTCGGACGCACCTGCCACAGATACGCAGTATTTT.

The chain carries TRBV5-1 and TRBJ1-1; possibly TRBD1 for D (5 bases). This CDR3 comprises 16 residues. The germline V gene has CDR1 SGHRS and CDR2 YFSETQ. Trimming took off 3 bases at V and 1 base at J, with 16 bases between the two ends. Here the CDR3 reads CASSSHPGTANTEAFF. The CDR3 region has the DNA TGCGCCAGCAGCTCCCATCCCGGGACGGCGAACACTGAAGCTTTCTTT. The full variable domain, completed using reference TRBV5-1 and TRBJ1-1, is KAGVTQTPRYLIKTRGQQVTLSCSPISGHRSVSWYQQTPGQGLQFLFEYFSETQRNKGNFPGRFSGRQFSNSRSEMNVSTLELGDSALYLCASSSHPGTANTEAFFGQGTRLTVV.

V usage is TRBV9 and J usage is TRBJ2-1, with 11 positions matching TRBD1. There are 14 residues in the CDR3. V gave up 2 bases and J gave up 9 bases; unmatched junction bases: 4. Germline loops: CDR1 SGDLS, CDR2 YYNGEE. The CDR3 region has the DNA TGTGCCAGCAGCGTTATAGGGACAGGGGGTGAGCAGTTCTTC. It translates to CASSVIGTGGEQFF.

The rearrangement links TRBV6-6 to TRBJ1-3, with a possible D match to TRBD1 (5 bases). V shed 2 bases and J shed 1 base, with 6 bases lying between them. Germline loops: CDR1 MNHNY, CDR2 SVGAGI (reference sequence). This CDR3 region has 14 residues. The DNA for the CDR3 is TGTGCCAGCAGTTACGGGGCGTCTGGAAACACCATATATTTT. This gives the protein CASSYGASGNTIYF.

This chain links TRBV5-4 with TRBJ2-3; D might be TRBD1 (6 bases). The CDR3 runs to 16 residues. Trimming pared 2 bases from V and 4 bases from J, leaving 17 bases between. Germline values: CDR1 SGHNT, CDR2 YYREEE (reference sequence). Here the CDR3 reads CASSLLGPGVSDTQYF. The DNA for the CDR3 is TGTGCCAGCAGCTTACTGGGTCCAGGGGTTTCAGATACGCAGTATTTT.

This chain joins TRBV28 and TRBJ2-6, with D tentatively TRBD1 (5 bases). The germline V gene has CDR1 MDHEN and CDR2 SYDVKM. This CDR3 comprises 18 residues. With 5 bases removed from V and 2 bases from J, the gap between germline ends came to 19 bases. The CDR3 region is CASSAVGFTGAGANVLTF. In DNA, the CDR3 is TGTGCCAGCAGTGCTGTCGGCTTTACAGGTGCTGGGGCCAACGTCCTGACTTTC. Drawing the rest from reference TRBV28 and TRBJ2-6, the complete variable domain is DVKVTQSSRYLVKRTGEKVFLECVQDMDHENMFWYRQDPGLGLRLIYFSYDVKMKEKGDIPEGYSVSREKKERFSLILESASTNQTSMYLCASSAVGFTGAGANVLTFGAGSRLTVL.

This clone was counted between two and nine times. In DNA, the CDR3 is TGTGCCAGTAGTATTTCTGTAGCGGTTAGCTCCTACGAGCAGTACTTC. Translating gives CASSISVAVSSYEQYF. The genes are TRBV19 and TRBJ2-7, with D possibly TRBD2 on 6 matching bases. The CDR3 extends over 16 amino acids. Germline assignment: CDR1 LNHDA and CDR2 SQIVND (reference sequence). V gave up 3 bases and J gave up 0 bases, with 15 bases separating them.

The chain links TRBV15 to TRBJ2-7; TRBD2 aligns across 10 bases. V lost 1 base to trimming and J lost 2 bases; unmatched junction nucleotides: 5. The CDR3 totals 16 residues. CDR1 and CDR2 from the germline V gene are LNHNV and YYDKDF (reference sequence). CDR3 protein: CATSRGVAGGTYEQYF. DNA of the CDR3: TGTGCCACCAGCAGAGGAGTAGCGGGAGGCACCTACGAGCAGTACTTC.

This chain connects TRBV5-1 to TRBJ2-2, with 7 bases aligning to TRBD2. The CDR3 covers 16 residues. Trimming cost V 2 bases and J 4 bases; bases outside gene matches: 8. Germline V gene data show CDR1 as SGHRS and CDR2 as YFSETQ. The DNA for the CDR3 is TGCGCCAGCAGCTTAGGACTAGTTGCCTCCACCGGGGAGCTGTTTTTT. Protein: CASSLGLVASTGELFF.

This chain connects TRBV7-6 to TRBJ1-6; D may be TRBD1 (5 bases). V lost 1 base, J lost 7 bases, and 11 bases lay in between. Per the germline V gene, CDR1 is SGHVS and CDR2 is FNYEAQ. The CDR3 has 15 amino acids. CDR3 DNA sequence: TGTGCCAGCAGCTTAGGATCACCAGGGAATTCACCCCTCCACTTT. This codes for CASSLGSPGNSPLHF. Together with reference TRBV7-6 and TRBJ1-6, the CDR3 gives the full variable domain: GAGVSQSPRYKVTKRGQDVALRCDPISGHVSLYWYRQALGQGPEFLTYFNYEAQQDKSGLPNDRFSAERPEGSISTLTIQRTEQRDSAMYRCASSLGSPGNSPLHFGNGTRLTVT.

The chain combines TRBV7-9 with TRBJ2-5, with D uncertain. V was clipped by 5 bases and J by 0 bases, with 19 bases between them. The CDR3 runs to 17 residues. Germline V gives CDR1 SEHNR, CDR2 FQNEAQ (reference sequence). CDR3 nucleotide sequence: TGTGCCAGCAGCCATAAACAAGGCGGAGCTAACCAAGAGACCCAGTACTTC. Translation: CASSHKQGGANQETQYF.

The chain is built from TRBV27 and TRBJ1-2, with D unclear. V gave up 4 bases and J gave up 7 bases, with 16 bases separating them. Germline V gene sequence: CDR1 MNHEY, CDR2 SMNVEV (reference sequence). The CDR3 runs to 14 residues. The CDR3 protein is CASSSQTLFSGYTF. The CDR3 DNA follows: TGTGCCAGCAGTTCCCAGACCCTTTTTAGTGGCTACACCTTC.

The rearrangement joins TRBV28 to TRBJ1-1, with a tentative D call TRBD1 (5 bases). The CDR3 extends over 12 amino acids. Trimming shortened V by 8 bases and J by 7 bases, and 14 bases separated the two germline ends. Germline CDR1 and CDR2: MDHEN and SYDVKM. The CDR3 here is CASLWVGGEAFF. DNA of the CDR3: TGTGCCAGCCTCTGGGTTGGGGGTGAAGCTTTCTTT. The whole variable domain, remainder taken from reference TRBV28 and TRBJ1-1, is DVKVTQSSRYLVKRTGEKVFLECVQDMDHENMFWYRQDPGLGLRLIYFSYDVKMKEKGDIPEGYSVSREKKERFSLILESASTNQTSMYLCASLWVGGEAFFGQGTRLTVV.

The CDR3 bases are TGTGCCATCAGAAGCGGGAACACTGAAGCTTTCTTT. It encodes CAIRSGNTEAFF. This rearrangement joins TRBV28 to TRBJ1-1; D call uncertain. The germline V gene has CDR1 MDHEN and CDR2 SYDVKM. The CDR3 is 12 residues long. V lost 10 bases and J 1 base, leaving 10 bases between the germline ends.

This clone was observed a few times. This chain joins TRBV18 and TRBJ1-1; D might be TRBD1 (5 bases). Germline assignment: CDR1 KGHSH and CDR2 LQKENI. V lost 5 bases to trimming and J lost 3 bases, with 10 bases between them. This CDR3 spans 13 amino acids. CDR3 coding DNA: TGTGCCAGCTCATGGCTAGGGGACACTGAAGCTTTCTTT. Protein sequence: CASSWLGDTEAFF.

For the CDR3, the DNA is TGTGCCAGCAGCCGTTGGCAGGGGTCTGAAGCTTTCTTT. This sequence encodes CASSRWQGSEAFF. V and J are TRBV14 and TRBJ1-1; the D gene is possibly TRBD1 (6 bases). Trimming cost V 4 bases and J 6 bases, with 12 bases left between them. The germline CDR1 and CDR2 sequences are SGHDN and FVKESK. The CDR3 sequence is 13 residues long.